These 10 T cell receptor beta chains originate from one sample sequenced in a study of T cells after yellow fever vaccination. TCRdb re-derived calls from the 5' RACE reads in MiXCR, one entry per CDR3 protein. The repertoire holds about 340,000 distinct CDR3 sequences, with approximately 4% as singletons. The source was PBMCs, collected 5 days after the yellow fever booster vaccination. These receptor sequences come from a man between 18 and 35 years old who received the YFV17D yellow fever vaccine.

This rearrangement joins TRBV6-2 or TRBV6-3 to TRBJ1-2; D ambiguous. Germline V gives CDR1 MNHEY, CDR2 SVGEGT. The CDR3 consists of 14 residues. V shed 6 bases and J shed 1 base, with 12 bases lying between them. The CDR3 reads CASRPPALNYGYTF. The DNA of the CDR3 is TGTGCCAGCAGGCCACCAGCACTTAACTATGGCTACACCTTC.

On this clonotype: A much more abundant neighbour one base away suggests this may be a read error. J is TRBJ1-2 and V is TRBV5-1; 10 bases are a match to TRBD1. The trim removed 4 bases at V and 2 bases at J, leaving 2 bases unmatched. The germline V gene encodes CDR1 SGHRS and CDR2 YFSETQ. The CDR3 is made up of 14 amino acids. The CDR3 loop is CASSTGQGNYGYTF. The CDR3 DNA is TGCGCCAGCAGCACGGGACAGGGGAACTATGGCTACACCTTC.

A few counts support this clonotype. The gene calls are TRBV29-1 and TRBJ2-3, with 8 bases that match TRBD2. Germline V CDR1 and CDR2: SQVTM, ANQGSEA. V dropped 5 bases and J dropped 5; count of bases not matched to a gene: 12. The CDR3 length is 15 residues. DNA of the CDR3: TGCAGCGTTAACACCCGGGGGGGTGAGAGAGATACGCAGTATTTT. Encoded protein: CSVNTRGGERDTQYF.

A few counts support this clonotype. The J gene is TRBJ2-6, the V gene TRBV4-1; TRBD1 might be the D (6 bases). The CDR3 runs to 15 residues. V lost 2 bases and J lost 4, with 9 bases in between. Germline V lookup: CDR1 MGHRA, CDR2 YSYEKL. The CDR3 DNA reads TGCGCCAGCAGCCAAACAGGGCCCGGGGCCAACGTCCTGACTTTC. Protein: CASSQTGPGANVLTF.

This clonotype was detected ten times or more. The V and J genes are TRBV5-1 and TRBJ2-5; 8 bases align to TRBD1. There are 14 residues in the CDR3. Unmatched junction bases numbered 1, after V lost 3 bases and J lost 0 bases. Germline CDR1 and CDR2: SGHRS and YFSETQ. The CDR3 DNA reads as TGCGCCAGCAGCTGGACAGGGTACCAAGAGACCCAGTACTTC. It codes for CASSWTGYQETQYF.

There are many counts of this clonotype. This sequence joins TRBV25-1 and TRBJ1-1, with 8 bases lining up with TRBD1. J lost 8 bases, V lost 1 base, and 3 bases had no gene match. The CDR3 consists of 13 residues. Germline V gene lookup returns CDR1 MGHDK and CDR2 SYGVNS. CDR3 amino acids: CASSEWGQEEAFF. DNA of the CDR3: TGTGCCAGCAGTGAATGGGGACAGGAAGAAGCTTTCTTT.

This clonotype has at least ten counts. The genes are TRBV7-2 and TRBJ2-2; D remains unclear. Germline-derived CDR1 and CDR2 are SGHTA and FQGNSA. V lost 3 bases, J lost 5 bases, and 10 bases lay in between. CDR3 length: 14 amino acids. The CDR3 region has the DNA TGTGCCAGCAGCTTGCACTCTGGGACCGGGGAGCTGTTTTTT. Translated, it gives CASSLHSGTGELFF.

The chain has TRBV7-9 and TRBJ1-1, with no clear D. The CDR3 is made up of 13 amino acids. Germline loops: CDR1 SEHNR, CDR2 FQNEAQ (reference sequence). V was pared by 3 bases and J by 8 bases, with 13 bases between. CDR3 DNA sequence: TGTGCCAGCAGCTTGGAGAAGGCGACAGAAGCTTTCTTT. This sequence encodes CASSLEKATEAFF.

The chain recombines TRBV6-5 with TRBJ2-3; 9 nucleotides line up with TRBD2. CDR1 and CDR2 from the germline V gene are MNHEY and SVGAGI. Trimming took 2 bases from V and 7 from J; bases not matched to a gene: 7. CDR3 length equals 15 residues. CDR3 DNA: TGTGCCAGCAGTTACCCTGCGGGGGGGCGTCATACGCAGTATTTT. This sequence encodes CASSYPAGGRHTQYF.

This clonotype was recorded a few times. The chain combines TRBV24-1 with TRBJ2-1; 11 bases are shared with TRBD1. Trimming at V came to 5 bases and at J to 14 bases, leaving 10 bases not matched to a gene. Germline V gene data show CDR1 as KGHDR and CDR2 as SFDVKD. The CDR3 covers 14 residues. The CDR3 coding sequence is TGTGCCACCAGTGGGACTAGGGACAGGGGGGCGAAGTTCTTC. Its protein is CATSGTRDRGAKFF.